The clone carrying this TCR beta chain turned up a few times. From RNA transcripts, TCR beta CDR3 regions were amplified. First-round RT-PCR with HTBI primers amplified the TCR CDR3 region. TCRdb re-called the multiplex PCR reads with MiXCR, one entry per CDR3 protein. The sample carries about 360,000 distinct CDR3 sequences, 25% recorded once. PBMCs stemmed from approximately 10 ml fresh peripheral blood. The CDR3 consists of 14 residues. Trimming stripped 5 bases from V and 1 base from J, with 11 bases between. The data are from a study of T cells in Graves' hyperthyroidism and ophthalmopathy. The chain recombines TRBV12-3 or TRBV12-4 with TRBJ1-1, with D possibly matching TRBD1 (5 bases). Sequencing was performed on blood. The TCR comes from a middle-aged man with Graves' hyperthyroidism. The CDR3 bases are TGTGCCAGCAGTCCTACAGGATCGAACACTGAAGCTTTCTTT. Protein sequence: CASSPTGSNTEAFF.